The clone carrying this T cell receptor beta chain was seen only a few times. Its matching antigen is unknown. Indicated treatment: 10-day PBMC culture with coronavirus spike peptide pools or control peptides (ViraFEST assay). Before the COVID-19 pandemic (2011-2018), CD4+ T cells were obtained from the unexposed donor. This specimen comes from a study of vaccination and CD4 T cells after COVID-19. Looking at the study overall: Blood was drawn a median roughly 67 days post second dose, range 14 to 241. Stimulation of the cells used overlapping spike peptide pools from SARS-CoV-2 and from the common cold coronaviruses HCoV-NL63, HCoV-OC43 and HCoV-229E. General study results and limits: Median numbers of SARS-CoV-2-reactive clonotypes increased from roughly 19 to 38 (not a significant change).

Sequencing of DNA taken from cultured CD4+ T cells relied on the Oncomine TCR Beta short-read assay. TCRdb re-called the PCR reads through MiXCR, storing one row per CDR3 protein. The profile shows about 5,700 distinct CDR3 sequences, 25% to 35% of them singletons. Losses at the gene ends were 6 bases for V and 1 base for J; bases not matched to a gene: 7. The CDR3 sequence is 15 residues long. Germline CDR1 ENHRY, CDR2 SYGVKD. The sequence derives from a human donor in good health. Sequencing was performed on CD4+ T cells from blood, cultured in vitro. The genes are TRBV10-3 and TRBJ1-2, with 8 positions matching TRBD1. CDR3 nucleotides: TGTGCCATCAGCTCCGACAGGGGCGATAACTATGGCTACACCTTC. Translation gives CAISSDRGDNYGYTF.